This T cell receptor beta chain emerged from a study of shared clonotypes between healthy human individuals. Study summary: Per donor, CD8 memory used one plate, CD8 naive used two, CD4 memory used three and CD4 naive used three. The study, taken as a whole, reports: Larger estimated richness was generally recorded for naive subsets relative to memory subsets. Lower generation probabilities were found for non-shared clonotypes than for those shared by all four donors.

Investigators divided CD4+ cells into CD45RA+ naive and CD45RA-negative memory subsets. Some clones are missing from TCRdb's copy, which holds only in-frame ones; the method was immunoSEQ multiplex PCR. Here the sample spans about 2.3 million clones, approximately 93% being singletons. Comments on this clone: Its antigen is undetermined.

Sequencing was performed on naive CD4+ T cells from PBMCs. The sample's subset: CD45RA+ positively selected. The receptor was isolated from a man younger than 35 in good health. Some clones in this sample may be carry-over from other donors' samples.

The chain's CDR3 is CASSPGPGGVLEAFF. CDR3 DNA: TGTGCCAGCTCACCGGGCCCGGGGGGCGTCCTTGAAGCTTTCTTT. The V gene is TRBV18, the J gene TRBJ1-1; D is possibly TRBD1 (6 bases). V was trimmed by 3 bases and J by 7 bases, leaving 18 bases between them. Germline-derived CDR1 and CDR2 are KGHSH and LQKENI. The CDR3 extends over 15 amino acids.